The T cell receptor beta chain under discussion was sequenced for a study of T cells after yellow fever vaccination. Study-level background: It was SMART-Seq v4 Ultra Low Input that prepared the fractions with low cell numbers. Findings and caveats of the study: Although the secondary response was weaker, it peaked faster, at day 5 versus 15. Detected again after the booster were most primary-vaccination clones, at nearly 97% CD4 and approximately 90% CD8.

Template switching by 5'RACE produced TCR cDNA, adding a universal primer site and UMIs. TCRdb analysed the 5' RACE reads with MiXCR anew, one entry per CDR3 protein. The sample gives over 65,000 distinct CDR3 sequences, roughly 14% of which show up once; approximately 23% is in the top ten. In this sample, this clonotype turned up many times. CDR1 LGHNA and CDR2 YSLEER come from the germline V gene. The trim removed 3 bases at V and 8 bases at J, leaving 23 bases unmatched. CDR3 length: 20 amino acids. The genes are TRBV4-3 and TRBJ2-2, with 8 bases matching TRBD2. The TCR sequence derives from a man aged 18 to 29 who received the YFV17D yellow fever vaccine. The input for sequencing was CD8+ T cells not binding an NS4B(214-222) dextramer, sorted from PBMCs, taken less than 25 days after the first yellow fever vaccination. The chain's CDR3 is CASSQESGTSRLDRLGELFF. The CDR3, as DNA: TGCGCCAGCAGCCAGGAAAGCGGGACTAGTCGATTGGATCGCCTGGGGGAGCTGTTTTTT.